Listed here are 7 T cell receptor beta chains from one sample, sequenced in a study of somatic mutations in cytotoxic T cells in rheumatoid arthritis. Method: immunoSEQ multiplex PCR; TCRdb's copy keeps in-frame clones and lacks some. The sample holds 27,000 or so clones, around 87% seen once. Sequenced: CD8+ T cells sorted from blood. All receptors derive from an adult with rheumatoid arthritis.

This clone occurred a few times. The chain joins TRBV7-2 to TRBJ1-1; possibly TRBD1 for D (6 bases). This CDR3 has 14 residues. Per germline, CDR1 SGHTA and CDR2 FQGNSA. V gave up 5 bases and J gave up 0 bases, with 10 bases separating them. CDR3 bases: TGTGCCAGCAGCCGGGGACATATGAACACTGAAGCTTTCTTT. Its protein is CASSRGHMNTEAFF.

Here the CDR3 DNA reads TGTGCCAGCAGTGTAGGGTTCCTCACAGATACGCAGTATTTT. The encoded protein is CASSVGFLTDTQYF. The V gene is TRBV2, the J gene TRBJ2-3; D is undetermined. The CDR3 loop spans 14 amino acids. Trimming stripped 4 bases from V and 2 bases from J, with 10 bases between. Germline values: CDR1 SNHLY, CDR2 FYNNEI.

The genes are TRBV4-3 and TRBJ2-3; a possible D gene is TRBD2 (5 bases). The CDR3 consists of 15 residues. The germline gives CDR1 LGHNA, CDR2 YSLEER. The V and J ends lost 0 bases and 4 bases respectively, with 11 bases between them. CDR3 sequence (DNA): TGCGCCAGCAGCCAAGACAGGACTGGATCAGATACGCAGTATTTT. Its protein is CASSQDRTGSDTQYF.

The J gene is TRBJ2-3, the V gene TRBV7-9; 7 bases fit TRBD1. After removal of 2 bases from V and 5 bases from J, the junction contained 16 bases not matched to a gene. The CDR3 contains 18 residues. Germline V gene data show CDR1 as SEHNR and CDR2 as FQNEAQ (reference sequence). The chain's CDR3 is CASSLTVVDRVRRDTQYF. The CDR3 DNA reads as TGTGCCAGCAGCTTAACCGTGGTAGACAGGGTGAGGAGAGATACGCAGTATTTT.

J is TRBJ1-5 and V is TRBV11-2, with 9 bases aligning to TRBD1. V was pared by 1 base and J by 7 bases, with 8 bases of the junction left unmatched. The CDR3 extends over 16 amino acids. Germline CDR1 reads SGHAT; CDR2 reads FQNNGV. CDR3 loop: CASSLGRQGGRQPQHF. As DNA, the CDR3 is TGTGCCAGCAGCTTAGGAAGACAGGGGGGACGGCAGCCCCAGCATTTT.

The chain is built from TRBV5-1 and TRBJ2-1, with D perhaps assigned TRBD1 or TRBD2 (7 bases each). CDR3 length: 14 residues. CDR1 is SGHRS and CDR2 is YFSETQ in the germline V gene. Trimming stripped 3 bases from V and 6 bases from J, with 13 bases between. The CDR3 DNA sequence: TGCGCCAGCAGCTCGGGGAGGGGGCTCAATGAGCAGTTCTTC. It encodes CASSSGRGLNEQFF.

The rearrangement links TRBV27 to TRBJ1-2; the D gene is possibly TRBD1 (6 bases). CDR3 length equals 13 residues. Trimming took off 3 bases at V and 3 bases at J, with 8 bases between the two ends. Per germline, CDR1 MNHEY and CDR2 SMNVEV (reference sequence). The CDR3 region is CASSFGQYYGYTF. Written as DNA, the CDR3 is TGTGCCAGCAGTTTCGGACAGTACTATGGCTACACCTTC.